The 27 T cell receptor beta chains given below trace back to one sample, sequenced in a study of T cells in Graves' hyperthyroidism and ophthalmopathy. TCR beta CDR3 sequences were amplified from RNA transcripts. Initially, a first-round RT-PCR of the TCR CDR3 employed the HTBI primer set. TCRdb analysed the multiplex PCR reads with MiXCR anew, one entry per CDR3 protein. Here the sample spans 700,000 to 950,000 distinct CDR3 sequences, about 35% being singletons. Sequencing input: blood. These receptors all come from a woman aged 40 to 55 with Graves' hyperthyroidism.

This clonotype was found many times. This chain joins TRBV10-2 and TRBJ2-5; 7 nucleotides line up with TRBD1. The CDR3 contains 14 residues. Germline CDR1 WSHSY, CDR2 SAAADI. The junction had 16 bases not matched to a gene; V was cut back by 5 bases and J by 13 bases. For the CDR3, the DNA is TGCGCCAGCAGTCAAAACGGGGACAGCCAAATCCTGTACTTC. As protein: CASSQNGDSQILYF.

The chain carries TRBV7-2 and TRBJ1-1, with 8 bases identical to TRBD1. This CDR3 contains 17 residues. V shed 4 bases, J shed 0 bases, and the junction held 10 bases outside the gene matches. Germline loops: CDR1 SGHTA, CDR2 FQGNSA. CDR3 sequence: CASSSGQGILVNTEAFF. The DNA for the CDR3 is TGTGCCAGCAGCTCAGGACAGGGAATCCTTGTGAACACTGAAGCTTTCTTT.

The chain links TRBV2 to TRBJ2-2; D might be TRBD1 or TRBD2, each matching 5 bases. V was cut by 5 bases and J by 2 bases, with 12 bases left in between. CDR1 and CDR2 (germline): SNHLY, FYNNEI. The CDR3 totals 15 residues. CDR3 nucleotide sequence: TGTGCCAGCAGTTACTCCCGGGACAACACCGGGGAGCTGTTTTTT. This encodes CASSYSRDNTGELFF.

The CDR3 nucleotides read TGCGCCAGCAGCCAAGACGGCGAACAGCCCCAGCATTTT. It translates to CASSQDGEQPQHF. The chain employs TRBV4-1 and TRBJ1-5, with no clear D. The CDR3 totals 13 residues. V lost 0 bases and J 7 bases, leaving 7 bases between the germline ends. Per the germline V gene, CDR1 is MGHRA and CDR2 is YSYEKL.

This clonotype was counted many times. The rearrangement links TRBV10-2 to TRBJ1-5; 9 bases map to TRBD1. Germline V gene data show CDR1 as WSHSY and CDR2 as SAAADI. This CDR3 is 14 amino acids long. J gave up 2 bases and V 6 bases, and 2 bases lay outside the gene matches. In DNA, the CDR3 is TGCGCCAGCAGCCGGGACAGGGGCAATCAGCCCCAGCATTTT. Protein: CASSRDRGNQPQHF.

The sample holds many counts of this clonotype. The rearrangement links TRBV7-2 to TRBJ2-7, with 10 bases aligning to TRBD2. The CDR3 consists of 17 residues. Germline CDR1 reads SGHTA; CDR2 reads FQGNSA. V shed 2 bases, J shed 3 bases, and the junction held 10 bases outside the gene matches. CDR3 loop: CASSLPLAGALNYEQYF. CDR3 nucleotides: TGTGCCAGCAGCTTACCCCTAGCGGGAGCTTTAAACTACGAGCAGTACTTC.

In this sample, this clonotype turned up a few times. The chain couples TRBV7-2 to TRBJ1-5, with D tentatively TRBD1 (5 bases). V was trimmed by 6 bases and J by 3 bases, leaving 24 bases between them. From germline, CDR1 is SGHTA and CDR2 FQGNSA. The CDR3 covers 18 residues. CDR3 coding DNA: TGTGCCAGCAGTTACAACCCCGCCGGGGCGAGAATCAATCAGCCCCAGCATTTT. This gives the protein CASSYNPAGARINQPQHF.

CDR3 loop: CAISESYGYTF. The CDR3, as DNA: TGTGCCATCAGTGAGTCTTACGGCTACACCTTC. J is TRBJ1-2 and V is TRBV10-3; D gene unclear. Looked up from germline, CDR1 is ENHRY and CDR2 is SYGVKD. The V and J ends lost 0 bases and 8 bases respectively, with 4 bases between them. The length of the CDR3 is 11 residues.

Many counts were recorded for this clonotype. V gene TRBV7-9 combines with J gene TRBJ2-7, with D unclear. Trimming removed 5 bases from V and 3 bases from J, with 11 bases in between. Germline loops: CDR1 SEHNR, CDR2 FQNEAQ (reference sequence). This CDR3 contains 13 residues. This chain's CDR3 is CASSPDFRYEQYF. The CDR3 DNA reads as TGTGCCAGCAGCCCCGATTTCCGCTACGAGCAGTACTTC.

The J gene is TRBJ2-5, the V gene TRBV7-6; 9 nucleotides align to TRBD1. The CDR3 length is 12 residues. The V gene's germline CDR1 is SGHVS and CDR2 FNYEAQ. V dropped 5 bases and J dropped 10; count of bases not matched to a gene: 5. This chain's CDR3 is CASSKTGGSQYF. Here the CDR3 DNA reads TGTGCCAGCAGCAAGACAGGGGGAAGCCAGTACTTC.

This clonotype was observed a handful of times. This chain connects TRBV6-1 to TRBJ2-6, with D unresolved. The CDR3 is 15 residues long. Germline assignment: CDR1 MNHNS and CDR2 SASEGT. V was clipped by 1 base and J by 2 bases, with 6 bases between them. The CDR3 here is CASSEVWAGANVLTF. The CDR3 region has the DNA TGTGCCAGCAGTGAAGTGTGGGCTGGGGCCAACGTCCTGACTTTC.

This clonotype has ten or more counts. The chain has TRBV7-2 and TRBJ1-3; 8 bases map to TRBD1. V was pared by 0 bases and J by 0 bases, with 4 bases of the junction left unmatched. Germline-derived CDR1 and CDR2 are SGHTA and FQGNSA. The CDR3 loop spans 17 amino acids. The CDR3 region has the DNA TGTGCCAGCAGCTTAGCCCCAGACAGGGGCTCTGGAAACACCATATATTTT. Translated, it gives CASSLAPDRGSGNTIYF.

This clonotype was picked up many times. This clone may be a read error of a much larger clone one base away. The chain couples TRBV2 to TRBJ1-2; D gene uncertain. The V gene's germline CDR1 is SNHLY and CDR2 FYNNEI. This CDR3 is built from 13 residues. The ends were cut back, 6 bases at V and 2 bases at J, with 10 bases in the middle. CDR3 in amino acids: CASRLDGNYGYTF. CDR3 in DNA: TGTGCCAGCAGATTGGACGGGAACTATGGCTACACCTTC.

The V gene is TRBV2, the J gene TRBJ1-5; D gene ambiguous. Germline-derived CDR1 and CDR2 are SNHLY and FYNNEI. V gave up 3 bases and J gave up 4 bases, with 10 bases separating them. The CDR3 has 14 amino acids. CDR3 DNA sequence: TGTGCCAGCAGTGAGACTGAACCTAATCAGCCCCAGCATTTT. Translated: CASSETEPNQPQHF.

V usage is TRBV7-3 and J usage is TRBJ2-7; TRBD2 is a possible D gene (5 bases). The germline V and J ends were trimmed by 9 bases and 7 bases, with 19 bases remaining between them. The CDR3 has 13 amino acids. Germline values: CDR1 SGHTA, CDR2 FQGTGA. CDR3 nucleotide sequence: TGTGCCAGTAGTATGGCCAGCGGCAATGAGCAGTACTTC. Translating it yields CASSMASGNEQYF.

This clonotype was counted only a few times. The chain employs TRBV12-3 or TRBV12-4 and TRBJ1-6; 8 bases match TRBD1. The CDR3 is made up of 15 amino acids. Trimming took 3 bases from V and 7 from J; bases not matched to a gene: 5. The CDR3 sequence is CASSLDRVLNSPLHF. The CDR3 DNA reads TGTGCCAGCAGTTTGGACAGGGTTTTAAATTCACCCCTCCACTTT.

The rearrangement joins TRBV2 to TRBJ2-1, with 11 bases identical to TRBD2. The CDR3 is 14 residues long. V lost 7 bases to trimming and J lost 9 bases; unmatched junction nucleotides: 8. Germline V CDR1 and CDR2: SNHLY, FYNNEI. The CDR3 nucleotides are TGTGCCAGCATGTCTACTAGCGGGAGCGTTGAGCAGTTCTTC. Translated: CASMSTSGSVEQFF.

This clonotype showed up just a few times. A much larger clone lies a single base off, so this may be a read error. The chain uses TRBV7-2 and TRBJ2-2; no definite D call. Germline V lookup: CDR1 SGHTA, CDR2 FQGNSA. The V end was cut by 7 bases, the J end by 3 bases, with 6 bases between. The CDR3 spans 12 residues. The CDR3 protein is CASTFYTGELFF. In DNA, the CDR3 is TGTGCCAGCACCTTTTACACCGGGGAGCTGTTTTTT.

This clonotype has ten or more counts. The germline gene is not matched at one end of the junction; a read error may be the cause. The chain joins TRBV12-3 or TRBV12-4 to TRBJ1-2; a possible D gene is TRBD1 (6 bases). The CDR3 totals 14 residues. The CDR3 nucleotides are TGTGCCAGCAGCTTAGGACAGACTAACTATGGCTACACCTTC. Translating gives CASSLGQTNYGYTF.

This clonotype came up many times. V is TRBV9 and J is TRBJ1-1; D is possibly TRBD1 (6 bases). This CDR3 spans 15 amino acids. Trimming removed 2 bases at V and 0 bases at J, with 11 bases between. Germline V gives CDR1 SGDLS, CDR2 YYNGEE. The CDR3 loop is CASSVGQGLNTEAFF. The CDR3 nucleotides are TGTGCCAGCAGCGTGGGGCAGGGGCTGAACACTGAAGCTTTCTTT. The whole variable domain, remainder taken from reference TRBV9 and TRBJ1-1, is DSGVTQTPKHLITATGQRVTLRCSPRSGDLSVYWYQQSLDQGLQFLIQYYNGEERAKGNILERFSAQQFPDLHSELNLSSLELGDSALYFCASSVGQGLNTEAFFGQGTRLTVV.

The sample holds many counts of this clonotype. J is TRBJ1-3 and V is TRBV10-3; 10 bases line up with TRBD1. The CDR3 runs 13 residues. Germline CDR1 ENHRY, CDR2 SYGVKD. Trimming removed 10 bases from V and 2 bases from J; junction bases left unmatched: 2. The CDR3 spells CASGQGAGNTIYF. The CDR3 bases are TGTGCCAGCGGACAGGGGGCTGGAAACACCATATATTTT.

This clonotype was counted between two and nine times. The V call is TRBV3-1, the J call TRBJ1-1; TRBD1 matches 9 bases. The trim removed 5 bases at V and 7 bases at J, leaving 8 bases unmatched. This CDR3 has 14 amino acids. From germline, CDR1 is LGHDT and CDR2 YNNKEL (reference sequence). As DNA, the CDR3 is TGTGCCAGCAGCAGAAACAGGGGGCGGAATGAAGCTTTCTTT. It yields the protein CASSRNRGRNEAFF.

In the case of this clonotype: This sequence may be a read error, since a much larger clone differs from it by one base. For the CDR3, the DNA is TGTGCCAGCACCCGGACAGGAAGCTATGACTACACCTTC. Its protein is CASTRTGSYDYTF. V usage is TRBV7-9 and J usage is TRBJ1-2; 7 nucleotides align to TRBD1. This CDR3 has 13 amino acids. Germline loops: CDR1 SEHNR, CDR2 FQNEAQ (reference sequence).

With regard to this clonotype: A read error may produce the germline difference seen at one junction end. The chain employs TRBV12-3 or TRBV12-4 and TRBJ1-1; D remains ambiguous. The CDR3 has 13 amino acids. In DNA form, the CDR3 reads TGTGCCAGCAGTTTGCCCAGGAACACTGAAGCTCTCTTT. Translation: CASSLPRNTEALF.

This clonotype came up many times. The chain uses TRBV15 and TRBJ1-5, with D hard to call. V shed 9 bases and J shed 11 bases, with 20 bases lying between them. The CDR3 consists of 13 residues. In germline, CDR1 is LNHNV, CDR2 YYDKDF (reference sequence). CDR3 coding DNA: TGTGCCACTGGGGTATTGGGGATTGGGGCCCAGCATTTT. It encodes CATGVLGIGAQHF.

This clonotype was observed many times. The rearrangement links TRBV19 to TRBJ2-7; TRBD1 agrees at 12 bases. Germline V gene sequence: CDR1 LNHDA, CDR2 SQIVND (reference sequence). The CDR3 is made up of 15 amino acids. J was trimmed by 3 bases and V by 6 bases; bases with no gene match: 6. CDR3 loop: CASSTGQGAGYEQYF. The DNA of the CDR3 is TGTGCCAGTAGCACGGGACAGGGGGCAGGCTACGAGCAGTACTTC.

This clonotype was detected only a few times. In DNA, the CDR3 is TGCGCCAGCAGCTCGGGACGGACTCAAGAGACCCAGTACTTC. Translation: CASSSGRTQETQYF. The genes are TRBV5-1 and TRBJ2-5; TRBD1 or TRBD2 may be the D gene (5 bases each). Trimming stripped 3 bases from V and 2 bases from J, with 11 bases between. CDR3 length: 14 residues. Germline-derived CDR1 and CDR2 are SGHRS and YFSETQ.